This is a list of T cell receptor beta chains from one sample in a study of T cell changes during pregnancy in multiple sclerosis. Using immunoSEQ multiplex PCR, the repertoire was profiled, and TCRdb retains in-frame clones only, with some absent. This table holds approximately 84,000 clones, roughly 93% found once. The sample was peripheral blood, taken in the third trimester of pregnancy. The receptor source for this set is a female donor with multiple sclerosis, enrolled in a pregnancy study. Each CDR3 is given with its conserved first and last residue. Fields, in order: J gene, V gene, D gene, clone size, CDR3 protein, CDR3 DNA. The D gene is left open where the match is weak. Clone size, where shown, is once, few, many, or a class for clones that have expanded.

>TRBJ1-5|TRBV10-1|.|.
CASSGGGPGNQPQHF
TGCGCCAGCAGTGGAGGGGGACCGGGCAATCAGCCCCAGCATTTT
>TRBJ1-2|TRBV7-9|.|.
CASSDLRSVNFYGYTF
TGTGCCAGCAGCGATCTTCGGTCCGTAAACTTCTATGGCTACACCTTC
>TRBJ1-3|TRBV9|.|.
CASSVKTGTGNTIYF
TGTGCCAGCAGCGTGAAAACGGGGACAGGAAACACCATATATTTT
>TRBJ2-5|TRBV12-5|TRBD2|.
CASGYLAGVETQYF
TGTGCTAGTGGTTACCTAGCGGGGGTGGAGACCCAGTACTTC
>TRBJ2-5|TRBV9|TRBD2|.
CASNGGGGGETQYF
TGTGCCAGCAACGGCGGCGGGGGAGGAGAGACCCAGTACTTC
>TRBJ2-1|TRBV29-1|.|.
CSVDPTPGELYNEQFF
TGCAGCGTTGACCCCACCCCCGGGGAGCTATACAATGAGCAGTTCTTC
>TRBJ1-5|TRBV18|.|once
CASSRVGGMEPQHF
TGTGCCAGCTCACGTGTGGGGGGGATGGAGCCCCAGCATTTT
>TRBJ2-1|TRBV12-5|.|.
CASGLILGRGFEQFF
TGTGCTAGTGGTTTGATACTGGGCAGGGGTTTTGAGCAGTTCTTC
>TRBJ1-1|TRBV2|.|.
CASSERALINTEAFF
TGTGCCAGCAGTGAGCGCGCCCTAATTAACACTGAAGCTTTCTTT
>TRBJ1-2|TRBV6-5|.|.
CASSDTQVYGYTF
TGTGCCAGCAGTGATACGCAGGTTTATGGCTACACCTTC
>TRBJ1-6|TRBV19|.|.
CASSILGGFSPLHF
TGTGCCAGTAGTATCTTGGGGGGATTTTCACCCCTCCACTTT
>TRBJ2-1|TRBV4-2|TRBD2|.
CASDSGGVDGYNEQFF
TGTGCCAGCGATAGCGGGGGGGTTGATGGATACAATGAGCAGTTCTTC
>TRBJ1-1|TRBV9|TRBD1|.
CASSVAPAGGTEAFF
TGTGCCAGCAGCGTAGCCCCCGCAGGGGGCACTGAAGCTTTCTTT
>TRBJ1-2|TRBV7-9|.|.
CASSSEAVYGYTF
TGTGCCAGCAGCTCCGAGGCAGTCTATGGCTACACCTTC
>TRBJ2-3|TRBV4-2|.|.
CASSQISVTTGADTQYF
TGTGCCAGCAGCCAAATTAGCGTCACCACGGGGGCAGATACGCAGTATTTT
>TRBJ2-7|TRBV27|.|.
CASSAGLGEQYF
TGTGCCAGCAGTGCCGGACTCGGCGAGCAGTACTTC
>TRBJ2-5|TRBV7-3|TRBD2|.
CASSRGAGGGQETQYF
TGTGCCAGCAGCCGTGGAGCGGGGGGGGGCCAAGAGACCCAGTACTTC
>TRBJ2-3|TRBV6-1|TRBD2|.
CASRALAGSTDTQYF
TGTGCCAGCAGAGCCCTAGCGGGGAGCACAGATACGCAGTATTTT
>TRBJ2-7|TRBV6-1|TRBD2|.
CASSEEGTSSYEQYF
TGTGCCAGCAGTGAAGAGGGGACTAGCTCCTACGAGCAGTACTTC
>TRBJ2-6|TRBV5-1|.|.
CASSLEGPGANVLTF
TGCGCCAGCAGCTTGGAGGGGCCTGGGGCCAACGTCCTGACTTTC
>TRBJ1-2|TRBV10-3|.|.
CAISDPTGRGGYTF
TGTGCCATCAGTGACCCGACGGGGAGAGGCGGCTACACCTTC